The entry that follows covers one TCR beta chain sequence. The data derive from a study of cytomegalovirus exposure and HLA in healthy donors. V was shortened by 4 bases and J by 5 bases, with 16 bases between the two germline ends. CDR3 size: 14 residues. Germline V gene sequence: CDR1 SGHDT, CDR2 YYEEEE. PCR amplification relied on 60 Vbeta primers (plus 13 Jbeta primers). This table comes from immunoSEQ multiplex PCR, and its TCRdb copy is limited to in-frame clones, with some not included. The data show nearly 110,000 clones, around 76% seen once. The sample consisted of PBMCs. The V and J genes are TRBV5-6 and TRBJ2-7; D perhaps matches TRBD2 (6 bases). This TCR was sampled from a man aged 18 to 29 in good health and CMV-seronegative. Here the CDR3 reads CASSRRDSAHEQYF. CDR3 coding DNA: TGTGCCAGCAGCCGCCGGGACTCAGCCCACGAGCAGTACTTC.